Sequencing of this T cell receptor beta chain was carried out in a study of early T cells in non-severe SARS-CoV-2 infection. Study at large: Unsorted whole-blood RNA was sequenced in bulk, leaving chains unpaired.

This CDR3 spans 12 amino acids. V was pared by 3 bases and J by 3 bases, with 5 bases between. The TCR library protocol was used to attach unique molecular identifiers. These identifiers were attached to individual cDNA molecules. TCRdb reprocessed the 5' RACE reads with MiXCR, giving one entry per CDR3 protein. The sample contains 85,000 to 100,000 distinct CDR3 sequences, 16% of which appear only once. Notes on the study in general: Missing private and CD4 specificities, VDJdb matching favored anti-spike CD8 responses.

There are a few counts of this clonotype. Its specificity is not known. The chain has TRBV12-3 or TRBV12-4 and TRBJ1-2, with D uncertain. The material sequenced was whole blood, taken at baseline. The sequence was obtained from an adult who was a healthcare worker with PCR-confirmed SARS-CoV-2 infection or an uninfected control (not recorded which). CDR3 bases: TGTGCCAGCAGTTTTGGCCACTATGGCTACACCTTC. It translates to CASSFGHYGYTF.